Presented here are 17 T cell receptor beta chains from one specimen sequenced in a study of identical twins. Each CDR3 protein gets one entry after TCRdb re-called the 5' RACE reads with MiXCR. The sample lists hundreds of thousands of distinct CDR3 sequences, around 8.3% occurring once. This same sample was also taken into another study, of yellow fever vaccine responses in identical twins.

Sequencing was performed on PBMCs. Receptors originate from a woman aged 18-29 years in good health.

This clonotype was recorded at least ten times. The chain uses TRBV5-6 and TRBJ2-7; 10 bases align to TRBD1. Germline V gene data show CDR1 as SGHDT and CDR2 as YYEEEE. The CDR3 length is 14 residues. The junction had 4 bases not matched to a gene; V was cut back by 4 bases and J by 3 bases. The CDR3 bases are TGTGCCAGCAGCGACGGGACAGGGGTCTACGAGCAGTACTTC. This gives the protein CASSDGTGVYEQYF.

This clonotype was seen ten or more times. The rearrangement uses TRBV20-1 and TRBJ1-1, with 7 bases matching TRBD1. The CDR3 is 15 residues long. V lost 0 bases, J lost 2 bases, and 6 bases stayed unmatched. Looked up from germline, CDR1 is DFQATT and CDR2 is SNEGSKA (reference sequence). The CDR3 nucleotides are TGCAGTGCTAGAGAGCATAGGGACAGAAACACTGAAGCTTTCTTT. It specifies CSAREHRDRNTEAFF.

In the case of this clonotype: One end of the junction varies from germline; a read error may be responsible. J is TRBJ2-2 and V is TRBV7-3, with D possibly matching TRBD1 (5 bases). Germline V gives CDR1 SGHTA, CDR2 FQGTGA. The CDR3 length is 14 residues. In DNA form, the CDR3 reads TGTGCCAGCAGCGTAACCAGGGATTCCGGGGAGCTGTTTTTT. It translates to CASSVTRDSGELFF.

This clonotype was counted only a few times. The V and J genes are TRBV20-1 and TRBJ2-3, with TRBD2 matching 12 bases. Germline lookup yields CDR1 DFQATT and CDR2 SNEGSKA (reference sequence). The CDR3 runs to 16 residues. With 3 bases clipped from V and 2 bases from J, the junction kept 6 bases outside the gene matches. The CDR3 is CSARHTSGGITDTQYF. The CDR3 DNA is TGCAGTGCTAGGCACACTAGCGGGGGGATCACAGATACGCAGTATTTT.

Details on this clonotype: The junction and the germline gene differ at one end; a read error may be behind it. The CDR3 bases are TGTGCTAGCAGTTTAAGTCCATCTAGAGCGTCCGGGGAGCTGTTTTTT. Residues: CASSLSPSRASGELFF. The V and J genes are TRBV7-7 and TRBJ2-2; D call uncertain. The germline V gene has CDR1 SSHAT and CDR2 FNYEAQ (reference sequence). The CDR3 length is 16 residues.

This rearrangement joins TRBV7-8 to TRBJ2-3; TRBD2 matches 13 bases. V lost 2 bases, J lost 2 bases, and 10 bases stayed unmatched. Germline V lookup: CDR1 SGHVS, CDR2 FQNEAQ. The length of the CDR3 is 19 residues. The CDR3 protein is CASSLFPPGLAGDTDTQYF. In DNA, the CDR3 is TGTGCCAGCAGCTTATTCCCCCCCGGACTAGCGGGGGACACAGATACGCAGTATTTT.

The chain has TRBV7-2 and TRBJ2-7, with TRBD2 as a possible D gene (5 bases). Germline V gene sequence: CDR1 SGHTA, CDR2 FQGNSA. CDR3 length: 13 amino acids. Trimming took 1 base from V and 5 from J, leaving 9 bases between them. The CDR3: CASSLVAGNEQYF. In nucleotides, the CDR3 is TGTGCCAGCAGCTTAGTAGCCGGGAACGAGCAGTACTTC.

This chain joins TRBV2 and TRBJ1-4, with 10 bases aligning to TRBD1. Losses at the gene ends were 0 bases for V and 7 bases for J; bases not matched to a gene: 11. The length of the CDR3 is 18 residues. The germline gives CDR1 SNHLY, CDR2 FYNNEI. CDR3 sequence: CASSEATPGTGVGEKLFF. CDR3 coding DNA: TGTGCCAGCAGTGAAGCCACCCCCGGGACAGGGGTGGGTGAAAAACTGTTTTTT.

In this sample, this clonotype turned up many times. The chain employs TRBV6-1 and TRBJ2-7; 10 bases are a match to TRBD1. This CDR3 comprises 15 residues. Trimming cost V 5 bases and J 5 bases; bases outside gene matches: 9. Germline CDR1 MNHNS, CDR2 SASEGT. Written as DNA, the CDR3 is TGTGCCAGCAGTCCGAGTGGACAGGGGGGCCACGAGCAGTACTTC. This sequence encodes CASSPSGQGGHEQYF.

This clonotype was detected only a few times. This chain joins TRBV6-5 and TRBJ2-7; a possible D gene is TRBD1 (5 bases). CDR3 length equals 17 residues. From germline, CDR1 is MNHEY and CDR2 SVGAGI. V was trimmed by 3 bases and J by 0 bases, leaving 18 bases between them. CDR3 protein: CASSYTGFPTSSYEQYF. CDR3 in DNA: TGTGCCAGCAGTTATACAGGATTTCCTACCAGCTCCTACGAGCAGTACTTC.

This chain links TRBV11-3 with TRBJ2-2; D gene uncertain. The CDR3 is 13 amino acids. V shed 5 bases and J shed 5 bases, with 9 bases lying between them. CDR1 is SGHNT, CDR2 YENEEA, per germline. CDR3 bases: TGTGCCAGCAGCCATGGCCGAACCGGGGAGCTGTTTTTT. Its protein is CASSHGRTGELFF.

The V and J genes are TRBV27 and TRBJ2-3; TRBD2 matches 8 bases. CDR1 is MNHEY, CDR2 SMNVEV, per germline (reference sequence). This CDR3 comprises 16 residues. After removal of 0 bases from V and 4 bases from J, the junction contained 6 bases not matched to a gene. The CDR3 DNA follows: TGTGCCAGCAGTTTATCCGCGGGGGGTAATGCAGATACGCAGTATTTT. As protein: CASSLSAGGNADTQYF.

This clonotype was detected a few times. V usage is TRBV29-1 and J usage is TRBJ2-2, with no clear D. This CDR3 has 12 amino acids. Looked up from germline, CDR1 is SQVTM and CDR2 is ANQGSEA. The V end lost 7 bases, the J end lost 4 bases, and 10 bases lay between the germline ends. DNA of the CDR3: TGCAGCGGGATCGGGCCCACCGGGGAGCTGTTTTTT. Its translation is CSGIGPTGELFF.

J is TRBJ2-3 and V is TRBV7-9; 7 positions agree with TRBD1. V shed 1 base, J shed 6 bases, and the junction held 10 bases outside the gene matches. This CDR3 has 16 amino acids. CDR1 and CDR2 from the germline V gene are SEHNR and FQNEAQ (reference sequence). The CDR3 loop is CASSLVGTDFVDTQYF. The CDR3 coding sequence is TGTGCCAGCAGCTTAGTGGGGACAGACTTCGTGGATACGCAGTATTTT.

This clonotype was seen a few times. The chain couples TRBV4-3 to TRBJ2-4; 14 bases match TRBD2. J gave up 8 bases and V 1 base, and 7 bases lay outside the gene matches. Germline V gives CDR1 LGHNA, CDR2 YSLEER. This CDR3 has 17 amino acids. CDR3 coding DNA: TGCGCCAGCAGCCAAGGGACTAGCGGGAGGAAGGGGGACATTCAGTACTTC. This encodes CASSQGTSGRKGDIQYF.

As for this clonotype: An end of the junction does not agree with germline; a read error may underlie this. The chain links TRBV24-1 to TRBJ1-2; a possible D gene is TRBD1 (5 bases). Germline CDR1 is KGHDR and CDR2 is SFDVKD. This CDR3 comprises 13 residues. In DNA, the CDR3 is TGTGCCACCAGTACAGGCGACAACTACGGCTACACCTTC. This codes for CATSTGDNYGYTF.

The chain carries TRBV3-1 and TRBJ2-7; D unclear. The CDR3 has 16 residues. Per germline, CDR1 LGHDT and CDR2 YNNKEL (reference sequence). V lost 1 base and J lost 2, with 15 bases in between. The CDR3 DNA sequence: TGTGCCAGCAGCCAAGTTGTTGCTGCGGAGACCTACGAGCAGTACTTC. Its protein product is CASSQVVAAETYEQYF.